A selection of T cell receptor beta chains follows, all from one sample in a study of human T cells and chemical hapten exposure. MiXCR, run by TCRdb on the RACE reads, gives a single entry per CDR3 protein. The top ten clones hold less than 3% of a sample with 100,000 or so distinct CDR3 sequences, less than 40% of them seen once. The sample was whole blood, taken in connection with sensitization to the hapten diphenylcyclopropenone (DPC). These TCRs come from a man aged 35 to 55 with alopecia areata. Some clones in this sample may be carry-over from other donors' samples. Both conserved end residues are part of each CDR3. Each record gives: V gene, J gene, D gene, clone size, CDR3 protein, CDR3 DNA. The D gene is left open where the match is weak. The size of a clone is reported for some rows only, either as once, few or many, or as a class for expanded clones.

TRBV30	TRBJ1-1	TRBD1	.	CAWSTTGEGTEAFF	TGCGCCTGGAGTACTACAGGGGAGGGCACTGAAGCTTTCTTT
TRBV29-1	TRBJ2-1	.	few	CSVGSQGLHEQFF	TGCAGCGTTGGAAGTCAGGGGTTACATGAGCAGTTCTTC
TRBV6-5	TRBJ2-1	TRBD2	few	CASSYSLAGGVIF	TGTGCCAGCAGTTACTCGTTAGCGGGGGGGGTAATCTTC
TRBV29-1	TRBJ2-3	TRBD2	.	CSVEDHGTSGTDTQYF	TGCAGCGTTGAAGACCATGGGACTAGCGGCACAGATACGCAGTATTTT
TRBV12-3/TRBV12-4	TRBJ2-3	TRBD2	few	CASSLDGLAGNTQYF	TGTGCCAGCAGTTTAGACGGACTAGCGGGAAATACGCAGTATTTT
TRBV11-1	TRBJ2-6	TRBD1	few	CASSRWTGRTSGANVLTF	TGTGCCAGCAGTCGATGGACAGGGCGCACCTCTGGGGCCAACGTCCTGACTTTC
TRBV7-8	TRBJ1-4	TRBD1	.	CASSRDRGPSNEKLFF	TGTGCCAGCAGCCGGGACAGGGGGCCGTCTAATGAAAAACTGTTTTTT
TRBV6-5	TRBJ2-7	.	.	CASSVSRAYEQYF	TGTGCCAGCAGTGTTAGCAGAGCCTACGAGCAGTACTTC
TRBV29-1	TRBJ2-3	TRBD1	few	CSKTGDSTDTQYF	TGCAGCAAGACAGGGGATTCCACAGATACGCAGTATTTT
TRBV28	TRBJ2-3	.	few	CASSLAGNPQGAAQYF	TGTGCCAGCAGTTTAGCCGGAAACCCACAAGGTGCCGCGCAGTATTTT
TRBV28	TRBJ2-4	TRBD2	.	CASSLWLAGGAKNIQYF	TGTGCCAGCAGTTTATGGCTAGCGGGAGGGGCCAAAAACATTCAGTACTTC
TRBV27	TRBJ2-3	TRBD2	.	CASSLFGSGSGDTQYF	TGTGCCAGCAGTTTATTTGGGAGCGGGAGCGGAGATACGCAGTATTTT
TRBV5-6	TRBJ1-2	.	.	CASSLQGTYGYTF	TGTGCCAGCAGCTTACAGGGTACCTATGGCTACACCTTC
TRBV11-2	TRBJ2-3	.	few	CASTSLADTQYF	TGTGCCAGCACCTCGTTGGCAGATACGCAGTATTTT
TRBV29-1	TRBJ2-5	.	few	CSVAPGETQYF	TGCAGCGTCGCCCCGGGGGAGACCCAGTACTTC
TRBV6-5	TRBJ2-7	TRBD2	once	CASSQVAGGPQRQYF	TGTGCCAGCAGTCAAGTAGCGGGAGGGCCTCAGCGGCAGTACTTC